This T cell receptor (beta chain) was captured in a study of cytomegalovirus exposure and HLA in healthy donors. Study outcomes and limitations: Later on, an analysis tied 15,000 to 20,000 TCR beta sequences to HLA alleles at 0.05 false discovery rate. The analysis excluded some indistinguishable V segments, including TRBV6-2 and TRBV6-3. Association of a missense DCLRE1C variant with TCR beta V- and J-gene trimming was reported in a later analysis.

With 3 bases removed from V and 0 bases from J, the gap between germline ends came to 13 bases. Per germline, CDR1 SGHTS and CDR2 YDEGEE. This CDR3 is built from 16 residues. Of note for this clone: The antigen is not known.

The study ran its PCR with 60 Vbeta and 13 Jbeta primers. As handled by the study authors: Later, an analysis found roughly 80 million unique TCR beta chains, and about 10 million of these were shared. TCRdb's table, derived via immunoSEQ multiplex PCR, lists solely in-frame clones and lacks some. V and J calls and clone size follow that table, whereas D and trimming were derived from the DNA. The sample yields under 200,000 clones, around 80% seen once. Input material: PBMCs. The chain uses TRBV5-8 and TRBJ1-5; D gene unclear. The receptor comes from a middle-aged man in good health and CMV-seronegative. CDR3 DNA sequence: TGTGCCAGCAGCTCGGCTAGGAGGTATAGCAATCAGCCCCAGCATTTT. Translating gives CASSSARRYSNQPQHF.